The clone carrying this T cell receptor beta chain has just one count. Its antigen is not identified. The sample is drawn from a study of T cell responses to AZD1222 COVID-19 vaccine. Overall study results and limits: Repertoire collection took place solely once the T cell response had peaked.

Trimming removed 4 bases from V and 4 bases from J, with 8 bases in between. The germline V gene has CDR1 LGHDT and CDR2 YNNKEL (reference sequence). This CDR3 region has 13 residues. Sequencing was performed with immunoSEQ multiplex PCR; in TCRdb, only in-frame clones are kept and a portion is missing. This table has over 120,000 clones, 92% appearing once. This specimen consisted of peripheral blood, obtained on day 0 of AZD1222 vaccination. This TCR derives from an adult in good health. The chain combines TRBV3-1 (or the pseudogene TRBV3-2) with TRBJ1-5, with D unresolved. The CDR3 sequence: CASSPLGNQPQHF. The DNA of the CDR3 is TGTGCCAGCAGCCCTCTGGGGAATCAGCCCCAGCATTTT.